This T cell receptor beta chain derives from a study of blood T cell repertoires in COVID-19. Profiling relied on immunoSEQ multiplex PCR, and the TCRdb table lists in-frame clones only, not all of them. The sample shows over 150,000 clones, about 88% of them seen only once. Germline assignment: CDR1 MNHEY and CDR2 SVGAGI. The CDR3 consists of 15 residues. With V trimmed by 2 bases and J by 8 bases, 6 bases remained unmatched. This chain uses TRBV6-5 with TRBJ1-6; 7 positions match TRBD1. Sequencing was done on a sample of peripheral blood. The sequence was collected from a man aged 50 to 59 with COVID-19, enrolled during active disease. In nucleotides, the CDR3 is TGTGCCAGCAGTTACGGGCGACAGGGTGATTCACCCCTCCACTTT. This sequence encodes CASSYGRQGDSPLHF.